This entry concerns a single T cell receptor (beta chain). Sequence at one end of the junction differs from germline and may be a read error. The table came from immunoSEQ multiplex PCR; TCRdb's copy has only in-frame clones and leaves some out. The sample shows fewer than 80,000 clones, around 73% of them seen only once. This entry comes from a study of blood T cell repertoires in COVID-19. The sample taken for sequencing was peripheral blood. The sequence came from a man aged 60 to 75 with COVID-19, enrolled during active disease.

The CDR3 sequence is CASSLVRGMYQEPQYF. CDR3 bases: TGTGCCAGCAGCTTAGTCAGGGGGATGTACCAAGAGCCCCAGTACTTC. The chain employs TRBV11-2 and TRBJ2-5, with TRBD1 matching over 7 bases. Germline loops: CDR1 SGHAT, CDR2 FQNNGV. The CDR3 consists of 16 residues.